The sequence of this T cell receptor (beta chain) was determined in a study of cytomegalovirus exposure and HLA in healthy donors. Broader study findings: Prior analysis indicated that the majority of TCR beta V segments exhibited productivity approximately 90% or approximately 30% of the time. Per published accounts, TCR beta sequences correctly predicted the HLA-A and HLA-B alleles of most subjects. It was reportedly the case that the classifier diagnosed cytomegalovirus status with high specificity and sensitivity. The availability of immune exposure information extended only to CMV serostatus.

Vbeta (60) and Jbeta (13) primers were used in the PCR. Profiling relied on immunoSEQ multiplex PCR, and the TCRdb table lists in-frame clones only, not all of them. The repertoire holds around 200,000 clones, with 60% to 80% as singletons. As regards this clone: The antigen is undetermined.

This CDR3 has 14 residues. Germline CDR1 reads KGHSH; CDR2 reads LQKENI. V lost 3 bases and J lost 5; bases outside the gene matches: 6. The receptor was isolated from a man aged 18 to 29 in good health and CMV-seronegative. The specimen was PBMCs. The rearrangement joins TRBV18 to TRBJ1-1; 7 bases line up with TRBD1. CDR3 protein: CASSPGQVGTEAFF. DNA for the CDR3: TGTGCCAGCTCACCCGGACAGGTTGGGACTGAAGCTTTCTTT.